This T cell receptor beta chain was identified during a study of CD8 T cells in Susac syndrome. This CDR3 comprises 16 residues. V gave up 2 bases and J gave up 8 bases; unmatched junction bases: 11. Germline assignment: CDR1 LGHDT and CDR2 YNNKEL (reference sequence). Controls were drawn from healthy donors and were matched for age and sex. It was negative isolation that provided the CD8+ and CD4+ T cells, whereas TEMRA cells were enriched by FACS. After extraction with the RNeasy kit, 0.5 to 1 ug of the RNA was reverse transcribed using random hexamers. Amplification of TCR beta CDR3 by immunoSEQ multiplex PCR spanned 54 Vbeta and 13 Jbeta. A single record per CDR3 protein comes from TCRdb applying MiXCR to the immunoSEQ multiplex PCR reads. The data show some 180,000 distinct CDR3 sequences, about 95% seen once.

The chain is built from TRBV3-1 and TRBJ2-1; 8 bases line up with TRBD2. The clonotype comes from a human donor in good health. The sample consisted of CD4+ T cells from PBMCs. The CDR3 region is CASSQQTGGRWDEQFF. The CDR3 DNA follows: TGTGCCAGCAGCCAACAAACGGGAGGGCGGTGGGATGAGCAGTTCTTC.